Here is one T cell receptor (beta chain) with its context. These data come from a study of cytomegalovirus exposure and HLA in healthy donors. Vbeta (60) and Jbeta (13) primers were used in the PCR. Profiling relied on immunoSEQ multiplex PCR, and the TCRdb table lists in-frame clones only, not all of them. The sample includes fewer than 120,000 clones, 86% of them seen just once. The CDR3 extends over 14 amino acids. V was shortened by 4 bases and J by 8 bases, with 19 bases between the two germline ends. Germline V gene lookup returns CDR1 SQVTM and CDR2 ANQGSEA. What was sequenced was PBMCs. This rearrangement joins TRBV29-1 to TRBJ2-3, with D possibly being TRBD1 (5 bases). The source of this sequence is a man between 35 and 55 years old in good health and CMV-seronegative. CDR3 protein: CSVVVQNGHGTQYF. The CDR3 DNA sequence: TGCAGCGTTGTGGTCCAAAACGGACACGGTACGCAGTATTTT.